A selection of T cell receptor beta chains follows, all from one sample in a study of human T cells and chemical hapten exposure. MiXCR, run by TCRdb on the RACE reads, gives a single entry per CDR3 protein. The repertoire holds about 400,000 distinct CDR3 sequences, with over 6% as singletons. The starting material was whole blood, obtained in connection with sensitization to the hapten diphenylcyclopropenone (DPC). These receptor sequences come from a young woman with alopecia areata. Some clones in this sample may be carry-over from other donors' samples. CDR3s include the opening cysteine and the closing phenylalanine or tryptophan. D genes are given only for firm matches. The size of a clone is reported for some rows only, either as once, few or many, or as a class for expanded clones.

>few|TRBV7-9|TRBJ1-4|-
TGTGCCAGCAGCGGGCCGGGGAGGGATACTAATGAAAAACTGTTTTTT
CASSGPGRDTNEKLFF
>-|TRBV6-5|TRBJ2-3|-
TGTGCCAGCAGTTCTCTCAGGGAATCATCAGATACGCAGTATTTT
CASSSLRESSDTQYF
>-|TRBV7-8|TRBJ2-1|-
TGTGCCAGCAGCTTATCCGGGCCAGGGGAGCAGTTCTTC
CASSLSGPGEQFF
>few|TRBV6-6|TRBJ1-2|-
TGTGCCAGCAGTTACTCGAGGGACGGAGATGGCTACACCTTC
CASSYSRDGDGYTF
>few|TRBV10-3|TRBJ2-1|-
TGTGCCATCAGTGATCCAGCTCTAGGGTCCAATGAGCAGTTCTTC
CAISDPALGSNEQFF
>-|TRBV20-1|TRBJ2-2|-
TGCAGTGCTAGAGGGGAAACCGGGGAGCTGTTTTTT
CSARGETGELFF
>many|TRBV7-9|TRBJ1-2|-
TGTGCCAGCAGCTTAGCGCAACCAGGGTCGGGCTATGGCTACACCTTC
CASSLAQPGSGYGYTF
>few|TRBV4-2|TRBJ2-7|-
TGTGCCAGCAGCCAAGAGCCGGGTGAGCCCTACGAGCAGTACTTC
CASSQEPGEPYEQYF
>few|TRBV6-1|TRBJ2-4|-
TGTGCCAGCAGGGACAATCTAGCCAAAAACATTCAGTACTTC
CASRDNLAKNIQYF
>-|TRBV7-9|TRBJ2-7|-
TGTGCCAGCAGCTTAGTGGGGCCAGGGCGTCCGACCTCCTACGAGCAGTACTTC
CASSLVGPGRPTSYEQYF
>-|TRBV28|TRBJ2-7|TRBD1
TGTGCCAGCAGTGGCGGGGACAGGGCAAGGAACGAGCAGTACTTC
CASSGGDRARNEQYF
>many|TRBV12-3/TRBV12-4|TRBJ1-2|-
TGTGCCAGCAGCCCTAGATCCGGCTCTCCTAACTATGGCTACACCTTC
CASSPRSGSPNYGYTF
>few|TRBV5-6|TRBJ1-6|-
TGTGCCAGCAGCTACGACAGAGCTAATTCACCCCTCCACTTT
CASSYDRANSPLHF
>many|TRBV5-6|TRBJ1-5|TRBD1
TGTGCCAGCAGCTTGGTACGCAGGGGGGCTCGGGGCGCGCTAAACGGGAGCAATCAGCCCCAGCATTTT
CASSLVRRGARGALNGSNQPQHF
>few|TRBV3-1|TRBJ2-3|TRBD2
TGTGCCAGCAGCCAGTCTAGCGGGAGCTTTAGCACAGATACGCAGTATTTT
CASSQSSGSFSTDTQYF
>many|TRBV27|TRBJ2-2|TRBD2
TGTGCCAGCTGCCCAACGGGGGGGATCGAGACCGGGGAGCTGTTTTTT
CASCPTGGIETGELFF
>many|TRBV28|TRBJ1-5|TRBD1
TGTGCCAGCAGTCTCGGACAGGGTCATCAGCCCCAGCATTTT
CASSLGQGHQPQHF
>many|TRBV5-1|TRBJ1-4|TRBD1
TGCGCCAGCCAACTGCAGGGACAGGGAGATGAAAAACTGTTTTTT
CASQLQGQGDEKLFF
>few|TRBV18|TRBJ2-1|-
TGTGCCAGCTCACCAGGCCAGGCGCCCCACAATGAGCAGTTCTTC
CASSPGQAPHNEQFF
>-|TRBV11-2|TRBJ2-5|-
TGTGCCAGCAGCCCCTGGGACAAACAAGAGACCCAGTACTTC
CASSPWDKQETQYF
>few|TRBV6-5|TRBJ2-1|-
TGTGCCAGCATTCGGGGGCGCGACAATGAGCAGTTCTTC
CASIRGRDNEQFF
>-|TRBV20-1|TRBJ1-1|-
TGCAGTGCTAGAGATCCGCGTACGAACACTGAAGCTTTCTTT
CSARDPRTNTEAFF
>-|TRBV2|TRBJ1-4|-
TGTGCCAGCAGCCCCGAACAGGGAAATAATGAAAAACTGTTTTTT
CASSPEQGNNEKLFF
>few|TRBV4-3|TRBJ2-3|TRBD2
TGCGCCAGCAGCCTGGAAACTAGCGGGGGGGCAGATACGCAGTATTTT
CASSLETSGGADTQYF
>many|TRBV6-5|TRBJ2-5|-
TGTGCCAGCAGTTACTCTTGGATGGGGGAGACCCAGTACTTC
CASSYSWMGETQYF
>few|TRBV6-5|TRBJ1-2|-
TGTGCCAGCAGTCCACTCCCCAGGGCCGTTGACTATGGCTACACCTTC
CASSPLPRAVDYGYTF
>many|TRBV5-1|TRBJ1-4|-
TGCGCCAGCAGCTTGGATGCAACTAATGAAAAACTGTTTTTT
CASSLDATNEKLFF
>-|TRBV7-3|TRBJ2-2|-
TGTGCCAGCAGCTTAGGTGAAGGGGAAGGAACCGGGGAGCTGTTTTTT
CASSLGEGEGTGELFF
>-|TRBV5-1|TRBJ2-5|-
TGCGCCAGCAGCTCTCGCGGGGACTTTTCCCAAGAGACCCAGTACTTC
CASSSRGDFSQETQYF
>-|TRBV5-1|TRBJ2-1|TRBD2
TGCGCCAGCAGCTCGGGACTAGCGGGGCGAACTAGGAAGCAGTTCTTC
CASSSGLAGRTRKQFF
>-|TRBV7-3|TRBJ2-1|TRBD2
TGTGCCAGCAGACCCAGCGGGGGGGCCCGTCTGCATGAGCAGTTCTTC
CASRPSGGARLHEQFF
>many|TRBV6-2/TRBV6-3|TRBJ2-7|-
TGTGCCAGCAGTCCAGGGGTCGAGCAGTACTTC
CASSPGVEQYF
>-|TRBV5-1|TRBJ1-6|-
TGCGCCAGCAGCGGAGGGACTAATTCACCCCTCCACTTT
CASSGGTNSPLHF
>many|TRBV6-2/TRBV6-3|TRBJ2-7|TRBD2
TGTGCCAGCAGCGGCTTTCGAGCGGGGGCTAAGGAGGTGTACGAGCAGTACTTC
CASSGFRAGAKEVYEQYF
>-|TRBV7-8|TRBJ1-1|-
TGTGCCAGCAGCTTAGGACCCGAAGACACTGAAGCTTTCTTT
CASSLGPEDTEAFF
>many|TRBV28|TRBJ1-1|-
TGTGCCAGCAGTTTGTTGGACATCTACACTGAAGCTTTCTTT
CASSLLDIYTEAFF
>many|TRBV12-5|TRBJ1-2|-
TGTGCTAGTGGTTTGTCAGCTCCTGGCGGCTACACCTTC
CASGLSAPGGYTF
>few|TRBV5-4|TRBJ2-7|TRBD1
TGTGCCAGCAGCTTGGAACAGGGGCCCTACGAGCAGTACTTC
CASSLEQGPYEQYF
>-|TRBV6-6|TRBJ1-2|-
TGTGCCAGCAGTTACTCGAGTGTCGGGGGAGCTAACTATGGCTACACCTTC
CASSYSSVGGANYGYTF
>many|TRBV6-5|TRBJ2-1|TRBD1
TGTGCCAGCAGTTACAGGGGGCAGTACGCTGAGCAGTTCTTC
CASSYRGQYAEQFF
>few|TRBV7-2|TRBJ2-3|-
TGTGCCAGCACCAAGGGGTCAGATACGCAGTATTTT
CASTKGSDTQYF
>many|TRBV6-5|TRBJ2-7|TRBD2
TGTGCCAGCAGTCTTGGACTAGCGGGGACCTCCGAGCAGTACTTC
CASSLGLAGTSEQYF
>-|TRBV6-2/TRBV6-3|TRBJ1-1|-
TGTGCCAGCAACCCAGCGAGGGCGCGTACTGAAGCTTTCTTT
CASNPARARTEAFF
>many|TRBV3-1|TRBJ1-1|-
TGTGCCAGCAGCCAAGATAGTCGTTTTTTTGGAAGCATGAACACTGAAGCTTTCTTT
CASSQDSRFFGSMNTEAFF
>-|TRBV7-9|TRBJ1-1|-
TGTGCCAGCAGCTTCAAGGGGACTGAAGCTTTCTTT
CASSFKGTEAFF
>-|TRBV21-1|TRBJ1-2|-
TGTGCCAGCAGCAGAACTCAACACGGGCCCATTGGCTACACCTTC
CASSRTQHGPIGYTF
>many|TRBV12-3/TRBV12-4|TRBJ2-2|-
TGTGCCAGCAGCCCTAACACCGGGGAGCTGTTTTTT
CASSPNTGELFF
>-|TRBV12-3/TRBV12-4|TRBJ2-1|-
TGTGCCAGCAGTCTAAGGGACGGCCCCAATGAGCAGTTCTTC
CASSLRDGPNEQFF
>-|TRBV7-7|TRBJ2-2|-
TGTGCTAGCAGCTCTGACGTCGGGGGCGGGGAGCTGTTTTTT
CASSSDVGGGELFF
>many|TRBV6-6|TRBJ1-2|-
TGTGCCAGCAGTTACCCCTCCGAGAGGACGCGGGGCTACACCTTC
CASSYPSERTRGYTF
>few|TRBV6-2/TRBV6-3|TRBJ2-7|TRBD2
TGTGCCAGCATCGATCCTAGCGGGGGGATCTACGAGCAGTACTTC
CASIDPSGGIYEQYF
>many|TRBV20-1|TRBJ2-3|TRBD1
TGCAGTGCGCTGGCAGGGGGAGATACGCAGTATTTT
CSALAGGDTQYF
>many|TRBV5-5|TRBJ1-6|-
TGTGCCAGCAGATTGCGAGCCAGGGATTCACCCCTCCACTTT
CASRLRARDSPLHF
>-|TRBV29-1|TRBJ1-5|-
TGCAGCGTTGCGGAACAGGGTTATGACAATCAGCCCCAGCATTTT
CSVAEQGYDNQPQHF
>few|TRBV11-1|TRBJ1-6|-
TGTGCCAGCAGCTTAGTAGGATCCTATAATTCACCCCTCCACTTT
CASSLVGSYNSPLHF
>-|TRBV5-1|TRBJ2-3|-
TGCGCCAGCAGGAAGCAGGGGGGTCTCACAGATACGCAGTATTTT
CASRKQGGLTDTQYF
>-|TRBV6-5|TRBJ1-1|TRBD1
TGTGCCAGCAGTCTTGACAGGGTAGACACTGAAGCTTTCTTT
CASSLDRVDTEAFF
>few|TRBV20-1|TRBJ1-6|-
TGCAGTGCCATGGGACACGGAAACTCACCCCTCCACTTT
CSAMGHGNSPLHF